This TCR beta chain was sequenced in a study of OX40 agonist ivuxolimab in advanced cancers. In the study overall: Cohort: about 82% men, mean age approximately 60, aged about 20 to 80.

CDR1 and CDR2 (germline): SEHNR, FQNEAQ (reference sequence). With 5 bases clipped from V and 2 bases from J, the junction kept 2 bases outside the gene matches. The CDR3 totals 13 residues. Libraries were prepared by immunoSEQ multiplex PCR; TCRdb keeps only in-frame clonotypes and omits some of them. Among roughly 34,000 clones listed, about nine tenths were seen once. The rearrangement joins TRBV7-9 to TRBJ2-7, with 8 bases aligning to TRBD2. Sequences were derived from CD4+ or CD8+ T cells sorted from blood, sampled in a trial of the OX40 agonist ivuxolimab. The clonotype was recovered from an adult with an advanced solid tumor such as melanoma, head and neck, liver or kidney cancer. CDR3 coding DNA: TGTGCCAGCAGCCCGGGGGGGGCCTACGAGCAGTACTTC. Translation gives CASSPGGAYEQYF.